The 15 T cell receptor beta chains presented below share a single source sample, sequenced in a study of shared clonotypes between healthy human individuals. Some clones are missing from TCRdb's copy, which holds only in-frame ones; the method was immunoSEQ multiplex PCR. Of 2,500,000 or so clones in the sample, 85% to 95% were seen once. The sequencing input was naive CD4+ T cells sorted from blood. Subset described: CD45RA+ positively selected. These receptors originate from a man between 18 and 29 years old in good health.

V is TRBV2 and J is TRBJ1-3, with D perhaps matching TRBD1 (5 bases). This CDR3 contains 15 residues. V lost 6 bases and J lost 4, with 16 bases in between. Germline CDR1 is SNHLY and CDR2 is FYNNEI. DNA of the CDR3: TGTGCCAGCAGCGTCGCCAGGGAGCCCGGAAACACCATATATTTT. Amino acid sequence: CASSVAREPGNTIYF.

The sample holds one count of this clone. The rearrangement links TRBV20-1 to TRBJ2-1; D may be TRBD2 (5 bases). CDR1 is DFQATT and CDR2 is SNEGSKA in the germline V gene (reference sequence). The CDR3 loop spans 11 amino acids. The V and J ends lost 5 bases and 9 bases respectively, with 11 bases between them. CDR3 sequence: CSAGPRGEQFF. The CDR3 nucleotides read TGCAGTGCTGGACCCCGGGGTGAGCAGTTCTTC.

This chain connects TRBV6-5 to TRBJ2-2, with D maybe TRBD2 (7 bases). Per germline, CDR1 MNHEY and CDR2 SVGAGI. V was clipped by 2 bases and J by 5 bases, with 15 bases between them. The CDR3 totals 16 residues. This CDR3 is CASSYGGGGSTGELFF. In DNA form, the CDR3 reads TGTGCCAGCAGTTACGGGGGAGGGGGAAGTACCGGGGAGCTGTTTTTT.

The J gene is TRBJ1-2, the V gene TRBV6-1; D uncertain. This CDR3 has 14 amino acids. Looked up from germline, CDR1 is MNHNS and CDR2 is SASEGT. The V end was cut by 8 bases, the J end by 3 bases, with 16 bases between. The CDR3 loop reads CASGLSDYDYGYTF. Here the CDR3 DNA reads TGTGCCAGCGGTCTCTCTGACTACGACTATGGCTACACCTTC.

The rearrangement joins TRBV9 to TRBJ2-1, with D possibly being TRBD1 (6 bases). CDR1 and CDR2 from the germline V gene are SGDLS and YYNGEE. The CDR3 covers 15 residues. Trimming took off 1 base at V and 6 bases at J, with 14 bases between the two ends. For the CDR3, the DNA is TGTGCCAGCAGCGTAACAACAGGGTCGGGCAATGAGCAGTTCTTC. Translation gives CASSVTTGSGNEQFF.

The chain has TRBV18 and TRBJ1-2; no clear D. The CDR3 contains 13 residues. In germline, CDR1 is KGHSH, CDR2 LQKENI. The V and J ends lost 2 bases and 6 bases respectively, with 10 bases between them. The CDR3 DNA is TGTGCCAGCTCACCAGGCAGAACGGATGGCTACACCTTC. The encoded protein is CASSPGRTDGYTF.

The table lists this clone with a count of one. The gene calls are TRBV5-1 and TRBJ2-4; the D gene is possibly TRBD1 (5 bases). Trimming took off 4 bases at V and 5 bases at J, with 10 bases between the two ends. Germline CDR1 SGHRS, CDR2 YFSETQ. CDR3 size: 13 residues. Written as DNA, the CDR3 is TGCGCCAGCAGCCAGGGCTCTCAAAACATTCAGTACTTC. Protein: CASSQGSQNIQYF. Filled out from reference TRBV5-1 and TRBJ2-4, the complete variable domain reads KAGVTQTPRYLIKTRGQQVTLSCSPISGHRSVSWYQQTPGQGLQFLFEYFSETQRNKGNFPGRFSGRQFSNSRSEMNVSTLELGDSALYLCASSQGSQNIQYFGAGTRLSVL.

This clone has only one observation. The chain links TRBV5-1 to TRBJ1-1; D unclear. The CDR3 loop spans 13 amino acids. Trimming took 1 base from V and 1 from J, leaving 5 bases between them. Germline assignment: CDR1 SGHRS and CDR2 YFSETQ. CDR3 sequence: CASSLTQNTEAFF. Here the CDR3 DNA reads TGCGCCAGCAGCTTGACCCAGAACACTGAAGCTTTCTTT.

The V and J genes are TRBV6-1 and TRBJ2-2, with D unresolved. In germline, CDR1 is MNHNS, CDR2 SASEGT. The CDR3 covers 14 residues. V was cut by 6 bases and J by 6 bases, with 14 bases left in between. CDR3 residues: CASSLGWESGELFF. CDR3 in DNA: TGTGCCAGCAGCCTCGGGTGGGAATCCGGGGAGCTGTTTTTT.

V and J are TRBV10-3 and TRBJ2-1; TRBD1 matches at 7 bases. The CDR3 is 15 residues long. Germline-derived CDR1 and CDR2 are ENHRY and SYGVKD. V was pared by 0 bases and J by 5 bases, with 4 bases of the junction left unmatched. Here the CDR3 reads CAISESDRRDNEQFF. CDR3 nucleotide sequence: TGTGCCATCAGTGAGTCGGACAGGAGAGACAATGAGCAGTTCTTC.

V is TRBV9 and J is TRBJ2-1; possibly TRBD2 for D (5 bases). V was clipped by 2 bases and J by 11 bases, with 17 bases between them. The V gene's germline CDR1 is SGDLS and CDR2 YYNGEE. The CDR3 extends over 14 amino acids. The CDR3 DNA follows: TGTGCCAGCAGCGTCCCCGCAGACTACTATAAGCAGTTCTTC. Amino acid sequence: CASSVPADYYKQFF. Full variable domain (missing parts from reference TRBV9 and TRBJ2-1): DSGVTQTPKHLITATGQRVTLRCSPRSGDLSVYWYQQSLDQGLQFLIQYYNGEERAKGNILERFSAQQFPDLHSELNLSSLELGDSALYFCASSVPADYYKQFFGPGTRLTVL.

For this clone: The sample has other DNA sequences that encode this CDR3 too. This chain joins TRBV7-9 and TRBJ1-5, with D possibly TRBD1 on 6 matching bases. The V gene lost 5 bases and the J gene lost 3 bases, with 11 bases spanning the gap. Germline lookup yields CDR1 SEHNR and CDR2 FQNEAQ (reference sequence). The CDR3 consists of 14 residues. This CDR3 is CASSLGQSNQPQHF. The DNA of the CDR3 is TGTGCCAGCAGCCTAGGACAGTCCAATCAGCCCCAGCATTTT.

J is TRBJ2-1 and V is TRBV4-1; 9 bases match TRBD2. This CDR3 spans 16 amino acids. CDR1 and CDR2 from the germline V gene are MGHRA and YSYEKL. V lost 2 bases to trimming and J lost 3 bases; unmatched junction nucleotides: 5. The CDR3 DNA reads TGCGCCAGCAGCCAATTGCCTAGCGGGGACTACAATGAGCAGTTCTTC. Translated: CASSQLPSGDYNEQFF.

This chain uses TRBV13 with TRBJ1-3; TRBD1 matches 8 bases. Trimming removed 2 bases from V and 6 bases from J; junction bases left unmatched: 6. The CDR3 is made up of 15 amino acids. CDR1 is PRHDT, CDR2 FYEKMQ, per germline (reference sequence). CDR3 sequence: CASSLNGQGLNTIYF. DNA for the CDR3: TGTGCCAGCAGCTTAAATGGACAGGGACTAAACACCATATATTTT. The complete variable domain, with remaining parts taken from reference TRBV13 and TRBJ1-3, reads AAGVIQSPRHLIKEKRETATLKCYPIPRHDTVYWYQQGPGQDPQFLISFYEKMQSDKGSIPDRFSAQQFSDYHSELNMSSLELGDSALYFCASSLNGQGLNTIYFGEGSWLTVV.

As regards this clone: The same CDR3 arises from other DNA sequences in this sample as well. The J gene is TRBJ2-7, the V gene TRBV5-1, with no clear D. There are 15 residues in the CDR3. Trimming shortened V by 0 bases and J by 0 bases, and 10 bases separated the two germline ends. Germline V CDR1 and CDR2: SGHRS, YFSETQ. This chain's CDR3 is CASSLGGRNSYEQYF. Here the CDR3 DNA reads TGCGCCAGCAGCTTGGGAGGCAGGAACTCCTACGAGCAGTACTTC.